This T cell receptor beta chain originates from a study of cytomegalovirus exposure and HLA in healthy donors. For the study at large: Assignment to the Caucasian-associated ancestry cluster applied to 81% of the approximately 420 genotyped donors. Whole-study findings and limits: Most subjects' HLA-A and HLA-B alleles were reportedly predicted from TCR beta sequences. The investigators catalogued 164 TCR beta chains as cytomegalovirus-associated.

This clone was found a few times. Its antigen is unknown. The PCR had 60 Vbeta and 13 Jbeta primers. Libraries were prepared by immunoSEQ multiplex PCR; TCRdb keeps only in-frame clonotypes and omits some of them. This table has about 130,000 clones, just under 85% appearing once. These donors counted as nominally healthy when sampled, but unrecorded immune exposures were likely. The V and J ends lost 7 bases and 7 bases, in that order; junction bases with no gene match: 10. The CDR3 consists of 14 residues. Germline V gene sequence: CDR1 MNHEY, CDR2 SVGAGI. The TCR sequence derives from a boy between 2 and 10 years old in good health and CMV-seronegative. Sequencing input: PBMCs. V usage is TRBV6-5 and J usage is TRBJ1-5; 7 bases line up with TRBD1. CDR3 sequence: CASNLEAGGQPQHF. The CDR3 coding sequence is TGTGCCAGCAATCTCGAGGCAGGGGGACAGCCCCAGCATTTT.